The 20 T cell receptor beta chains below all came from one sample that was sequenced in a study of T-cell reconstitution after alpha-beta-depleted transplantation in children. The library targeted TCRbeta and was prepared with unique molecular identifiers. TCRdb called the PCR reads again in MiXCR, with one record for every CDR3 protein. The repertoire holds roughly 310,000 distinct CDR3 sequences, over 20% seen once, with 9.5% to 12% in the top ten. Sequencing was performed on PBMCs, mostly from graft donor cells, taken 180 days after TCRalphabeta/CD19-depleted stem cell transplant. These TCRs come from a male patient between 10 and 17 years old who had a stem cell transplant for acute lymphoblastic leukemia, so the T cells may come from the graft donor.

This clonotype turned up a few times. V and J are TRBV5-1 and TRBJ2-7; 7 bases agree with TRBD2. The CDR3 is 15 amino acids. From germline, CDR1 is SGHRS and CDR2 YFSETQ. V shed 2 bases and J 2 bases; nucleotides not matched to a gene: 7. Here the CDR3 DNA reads TGCGCCAGCAGCTTCTCTAGCGGTTCACCCTACGAGCAGTACTTC. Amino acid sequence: CASSFSSGSPYEQYF.

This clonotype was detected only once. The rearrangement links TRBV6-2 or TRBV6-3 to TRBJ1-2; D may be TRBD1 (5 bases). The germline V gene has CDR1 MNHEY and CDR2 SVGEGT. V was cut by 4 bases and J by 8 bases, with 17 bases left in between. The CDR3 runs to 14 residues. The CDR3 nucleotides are TGTGCCAGCAGTTCGGACGGGGCAGGGAGCGGCTACACCTTC. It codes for CASSSDGAGSGYTF.

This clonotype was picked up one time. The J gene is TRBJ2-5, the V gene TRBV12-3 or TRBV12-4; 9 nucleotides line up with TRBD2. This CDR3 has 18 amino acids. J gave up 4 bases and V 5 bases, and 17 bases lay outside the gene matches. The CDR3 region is CASSLYQLGLAWGETQYF. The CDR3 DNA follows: TGTGCCAGCAGTCTTTACCAACTGGGACTAGCTTGGGGAGAGACCCAGTACTTC.

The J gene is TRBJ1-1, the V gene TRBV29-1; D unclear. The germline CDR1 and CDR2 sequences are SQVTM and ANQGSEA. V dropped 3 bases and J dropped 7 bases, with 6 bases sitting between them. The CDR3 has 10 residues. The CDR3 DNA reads TGCAGCGTTGAGTGGGATGAAGCTTTCTTT. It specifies CSVEWDEAFF.

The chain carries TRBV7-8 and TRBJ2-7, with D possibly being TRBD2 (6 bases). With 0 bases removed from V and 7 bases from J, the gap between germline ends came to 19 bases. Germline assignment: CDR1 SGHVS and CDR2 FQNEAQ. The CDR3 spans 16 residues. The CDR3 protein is CASSLALARDSHEQYF. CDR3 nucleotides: TGTGCCAGCAGCTTAGCCCTCGCACGGGACTCCCATGAGCAGTACTTC.

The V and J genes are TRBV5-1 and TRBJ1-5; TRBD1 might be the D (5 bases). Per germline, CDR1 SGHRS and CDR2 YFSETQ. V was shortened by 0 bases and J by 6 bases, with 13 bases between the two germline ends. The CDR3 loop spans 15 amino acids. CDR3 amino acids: CASSLGWGGSQPQHF. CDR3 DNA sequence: TGCGCCAGCAGCTTGGGTTGGGGCGGTAGTCAGCCCCAGCATTTT.

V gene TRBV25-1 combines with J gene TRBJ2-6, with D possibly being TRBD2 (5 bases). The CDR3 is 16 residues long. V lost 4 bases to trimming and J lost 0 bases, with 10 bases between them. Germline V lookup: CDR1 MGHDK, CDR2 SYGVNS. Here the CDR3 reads CASSVGLTSGANVLTF. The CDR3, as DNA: TGTGCCAGCAGTGTTGGACTTACCTCTGGGGCCAACGTCCTGACTTTC.

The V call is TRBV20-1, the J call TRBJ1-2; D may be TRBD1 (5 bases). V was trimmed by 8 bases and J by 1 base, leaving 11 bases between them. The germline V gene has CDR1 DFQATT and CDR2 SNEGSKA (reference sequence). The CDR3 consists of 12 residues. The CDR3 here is CSPGPFNYGYTF. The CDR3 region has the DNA TGCAGTCCGGGGCCGTTTAACTATGGCTACACCTTC.

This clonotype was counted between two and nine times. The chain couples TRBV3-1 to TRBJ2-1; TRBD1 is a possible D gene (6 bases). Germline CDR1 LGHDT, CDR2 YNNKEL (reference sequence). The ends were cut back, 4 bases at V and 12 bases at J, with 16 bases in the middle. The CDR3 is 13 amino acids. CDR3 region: CASSLDRTRRQFF. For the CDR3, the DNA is TGTGCCAGCAGCCTCGACAGGACTCGGCGGCAGTTCTTC.

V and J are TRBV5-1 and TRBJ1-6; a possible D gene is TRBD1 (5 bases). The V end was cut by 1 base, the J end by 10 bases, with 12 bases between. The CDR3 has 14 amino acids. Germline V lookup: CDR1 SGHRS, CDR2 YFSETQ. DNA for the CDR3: TGCGCCAGCAGCTTGCGGCAGGGCCAGTCACCCCTCCACTTT. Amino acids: CASSLRQGQSPLHF.

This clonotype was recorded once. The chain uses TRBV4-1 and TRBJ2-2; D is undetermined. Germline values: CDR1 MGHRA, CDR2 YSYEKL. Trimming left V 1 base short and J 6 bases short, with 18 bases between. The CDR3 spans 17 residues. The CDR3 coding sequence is TGCGCCAGCAGCCAAGGGTATAGGCTAGAAGTATCCGGGGAGCTGTTTTTT. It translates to CASSQGYRLEVSGELFF.

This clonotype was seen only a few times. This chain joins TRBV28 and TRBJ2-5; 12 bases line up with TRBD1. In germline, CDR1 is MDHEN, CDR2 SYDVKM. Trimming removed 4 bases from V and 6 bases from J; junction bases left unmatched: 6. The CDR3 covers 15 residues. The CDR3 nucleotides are TGTGCCAGCAGTTCACGGGACAGGGGGCTGCAGACCCAGTACTTC. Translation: CASSSRDRGLQTQYF. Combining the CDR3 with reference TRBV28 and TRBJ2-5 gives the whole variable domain DVKVTQSSRYLVKRTGEKVFLECVQDMDHENMFWYRQDPGLGLRLIYFSYDVKMKEKGDIPEGYSVSREKKERFSLILESASTNQTSMYLCASSSRDRGLQTQYFGPGTRLLVL.

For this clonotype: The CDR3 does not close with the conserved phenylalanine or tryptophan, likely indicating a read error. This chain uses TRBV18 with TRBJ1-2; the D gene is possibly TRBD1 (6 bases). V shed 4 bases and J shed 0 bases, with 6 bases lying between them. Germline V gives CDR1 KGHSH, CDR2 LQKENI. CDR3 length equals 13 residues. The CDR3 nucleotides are TGTGCCAGCTCACGGACAGCTAACTATGGCTACACCGTC. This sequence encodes CASSRTANYGYTV.

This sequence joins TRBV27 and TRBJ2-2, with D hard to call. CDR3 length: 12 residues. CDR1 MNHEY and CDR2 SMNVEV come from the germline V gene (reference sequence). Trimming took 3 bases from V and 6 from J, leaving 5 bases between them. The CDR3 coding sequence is TGTGCCAGCAGTTTCCCTTCCGGGGAGCTGTTTTTT. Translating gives CASSFPSGELFF.

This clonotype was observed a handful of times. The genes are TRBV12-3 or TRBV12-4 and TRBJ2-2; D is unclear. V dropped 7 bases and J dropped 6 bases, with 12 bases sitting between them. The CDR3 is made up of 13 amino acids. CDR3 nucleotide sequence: TGTGCCAGCACCCCCAGAGCCCCCGGGGAGCTGTTTTTT. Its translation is CASTPRAPGELFF.

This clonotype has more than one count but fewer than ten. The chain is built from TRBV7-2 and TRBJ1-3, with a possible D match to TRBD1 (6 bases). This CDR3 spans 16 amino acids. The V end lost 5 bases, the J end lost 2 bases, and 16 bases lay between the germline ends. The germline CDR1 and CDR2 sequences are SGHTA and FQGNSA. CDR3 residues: CASSPSRGAAGNTIYF. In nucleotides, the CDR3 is TGTGCCAGCAGCCCGTCAAGGGGGGCGGCTGGAAACACCATATATTTT. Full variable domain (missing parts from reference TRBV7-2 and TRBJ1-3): GAGVSQSPSNKVTEKGKDVELRCDPISGHTALYWYRQSLGQGLEFLIYFQGNSAPDKSGLPSDRFSAERTGGSVSTLTIQRTQQEDSAVYLCASSPSRGAAGNTIYFGEGSWLTVV.

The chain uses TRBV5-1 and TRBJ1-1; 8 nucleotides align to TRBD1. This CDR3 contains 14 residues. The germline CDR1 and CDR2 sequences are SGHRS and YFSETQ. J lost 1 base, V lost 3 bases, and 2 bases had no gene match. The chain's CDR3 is CASSSGTGNTEAFF. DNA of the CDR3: TGCGCCAGCAGCTCCGGGACAGGGAACACTGAAGCTTTCTTT.

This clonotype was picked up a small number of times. The CDR3 sequence is CASSLGTTASPYQETQYF. For the CDR3, the DNA is TGTGCCAGCAGCTTAGGGACAACAGCCTCCCCGTACCAAGAGACCCAGTACTTC. This chain uses TRBV11-2 with TRBJ2-5; tentative D call: TRBD1 (5 bases). Germline lookup yields CDR1 SGHAT and CDR2 FQNNGV. Deletions cut 1 base from V and 0 bases from J, with 18 bases between. The CDR3 consists of 18 residues.

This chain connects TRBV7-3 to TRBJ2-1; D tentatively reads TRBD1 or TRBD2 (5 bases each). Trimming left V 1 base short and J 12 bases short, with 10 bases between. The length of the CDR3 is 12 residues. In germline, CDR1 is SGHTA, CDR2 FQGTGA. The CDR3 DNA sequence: TGTGCCAGCAGCTTAAATGGGGACGGGCAGTTCTTC. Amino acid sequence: CASSLNGDGQFF.

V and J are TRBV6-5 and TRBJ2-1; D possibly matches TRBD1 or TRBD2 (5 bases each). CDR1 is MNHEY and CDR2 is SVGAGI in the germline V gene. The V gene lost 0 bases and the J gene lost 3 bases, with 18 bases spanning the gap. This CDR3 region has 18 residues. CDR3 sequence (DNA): TGTGCCAGCAGTTACTCAGCGACCGACCCAGGGAGCTACAATGAGCAGTTCTTC. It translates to CASSYSATDPGSYNEQFF.